Listed here are 17 T cell receptor beta chains from one sample, sequenced in a study of CD8+ T cells in alopecia areata. It was cDNA, reverse transcribed from extracted RNA, that served as the sequencing template. This table comes from immunoSEQ multiplex PCR, and its TCRdb copy is limited to in-frame clones, with some not included. There are about 220,000 clones in the sample; less than 75% occur only once, and roughly 1.5% lies in the top ten. Treatment meaning: oral pan-JAK inhibitor, 5-10 mg twice daily. The sample consisted of CD4+ T cells sorted from blood, taken at week 4, from a patient treated with tofacitinib. These receptors all come from a human donor with alopecia areata.

The chain employs TRBV5-1 and TRBJ2-2; 7 nucleotides agree with TRBD2. The length of the CDR3 is 17 residues. The germline gives CDR1 SGHRS, CDR2 YFSETQ. Trimming cost V 0 bases and J 1 base; bases outside gene matches: 6. The CDR3 DNA reads as TGCGCCAGCAGCTTGGCAGCCCTAGCGGAGAACACCGGGGAGCTGTTTTTT. Translated, it gives CASSLAALAENTGELFF.

As DNA, the CDR3 is TGCGCCAGCAGCCAAGGGGACAGGGGACGCGGCTACACCTTC. Amino acids: CASSQGDRGRGYTF. The gene calls are TRBV4-1 and TRBJ1-2; 10 bases match TRBD1. V lost 1 base to trimming and J lost 8 bases; unmatched junction nucleotides: 4. There are 14 residues in the CDR3. Germline CDR1 is MGHRA and CDR2 is YSYEKL.

The V gene is TRBV5-6, the J gene TRBJ2-1; no clear D gene. V lost 1 base to trimming and J lost 0 bases, with 8 bases between them. CDR3 length: 15 residues. The germline CDR1 and CDR2 sequences are SGHDT and YYEEEE. The CDR3: CASSLTDLSYNEQFF. As DNA, the CDR3 is TGTGCCAGCAGCTTGACGGACCTCTCCTACAATGAGCAGTTCTTC.

This chain uses TRBV30 with TRBJ1-2; no clear D. This CDR3 has 13 residues. The V gene lost 3 bases and the J gene lost 1 base, with 9 bases spanning the gap. The germline V gene has CDR1 GTSNPN and CDR2 SVGIG (reference sequence). The CDR3 sequence: CAWSAWGNYGYTF. For the CDR3, the DNA is TGTGCCTGGAGCGCCTGGGGTAACTATGGCTACACCTTC.

This clone showed up just a few times. The CDR3 DNA is TGTGCCAGCAGCGGATGGACCGGCCTGGGATCACCCCTCCACTTT. It translates to CASSGWTGLGSPLHF. The genes are TRBV7-2 and TRBJ1-6, with D unclear. Germline V gene sequence: CDR1 SGHTA, CDR2 FQGNSA. This CDR3 contains 15 residues. The V gene lost 5 bases and the J gene lost 10 bases, with 18 bases spanning the gap.

The chain joins TRBV13 to TRBJ2-5; D is perhaps TRBD2 (5 bases). The CDR3 is 13 residues long. Trimming stripped 5 bases from V and 5 bases from J, with 12 bases between. Germline V gene sequence: CDR1 PRHDT, CDR2 FYEKMQ (reference sequence). The CDR3 is CASSLLKRETQYF. The CDR3 nucleotides read TGTGCCAGCAGCCTCCTAAAGCGGGAGACCCAGTACTTC. Full variable domain (rest looked up from reference TRBV13 and TRBJ2-5): AAGVIQSPRHLIKEKRETATLKCYPIPRHDTVYWYQQGPGQDPQFLISFYEKMQSDKGSIPDRFSAQQFSDYHSELNMSSLELGDSALYFCASSLLKRETQYFGPGTRLLVL.

V and J are TRBV29-1 and TRBJ1-2; TRBD1 matches at 7 bases. The CDR3 totals 14 residues. In germline, CDR1 is SQVTM, CDR2 ANQGSEA. J lost 4 bases, V lost 0 bases, and 5 bases had no gene match. The CDR3 DNA follows: TGCAGCGTTGAAGATCGAGCAGGGGGCTATGGCTACACCTTC. This codes for CSVEDRAGGYGYTF.

This clone showed up just a few times. The rearrangement links TRBV30 to TRBJ2-1; possible D gene TRBD1, 6 bases. Looked up from germline, CDR1 is GTSNPN and CDR2 is SVGIG (reference sequence). The CDR3 totals 15 residues. Trimming cost V 6 bases and J 4 bases, with 19 bases left between them. CDR3 in DNA: TGTGCCTGCGATAAATCCGACAGGAGATACAATGAGCAGTTCTTC. Its translation is CACDKSDRRYNEQFF.

The rearrangement links TRBV30 to TRBJ1-2, with D uncertain. CDR3 length: 11 residues. Trimming removed 1 base at V and 4 bases at J, with 4 bases between. From germline, CDR1 is GTSNPN and CDR2 SVGIG (reference sequence). This CDR3 reads CAWSGTYGYTF. The CDR3 DNA is TGTGCCTGGAGTGGAACCTATGGCTACACCTTC.

The chain links TRBV5-1 to TRBJ2-5; TRBD1 is a possible D gene (6 bases). The CDR3 extends over 13 amino acids. Germline V gene lookup returns CDR1 SGHRS and CDR2 YFSETQ. V lost 5 bases and J 5 bases, leaving 13 bases between the germline ends. This CDR3 is CASRSARGETQYF. The CDR3 DNA reads as TGCGCCAGCAGATCCGCTAGGGGGGAGACCCAGTACTTC.

This clone came up a few times. This sequence joins TRBV27 and TRBJ2-2; 11 bases agree with TRBD1. This CDR3 spans 16 amino acids. V was pared by 10 bases and J by 6 bases, with 13 bases of the junction left unmatched. From germline, CDR1 is MNHEY and CDR2 SMNVEV (reference sequence). In DNA, the CDR3 is TGTGCCACCAACCCCGGGACAGGGGGAAAGTCCGGGGAGCTGTTTTTT. Its translation is CATNPGTGGKSGELFF.

The chain employs TRBV5-1 and TRBJ2-2; possibly TRBD2 for D (6 bases). The germline gives CDR1 SGHRS, CDR2 YFSETQ. CDR3 length: 17 amino acids. Trimming shortened V by 0 bases and J by 1 base, and 13 bases separated the two germline ends. The DNA for the CDR3 is TGCGCCAGCAGCTTGGCAGCCGGGACTGTGAACACCGGGGAGCTGTTTTTT. Residues: CASSLAAGTVNTGELFF.

The CDR3 DNA follows: TGTGCCAGCAGCCCATCCCCCGCTAGCGGGGAGACCGGGGAGCTGTTTTTT. Its translation is CASSPSPASGETGELFF. The chain employs TRBV5-4 and TRBJ2-2; TRBD2 matches 9 bases. Germline CDR1 reads SGHNT; CDR2 reads YYREEE (reference sequence). The CDR3 is made up of 17 amino acids. After removal of 4 bases from V and 5 bases from J, the junction contained 12 bases not matched to a gene.

The chain employs TRBV6-5 and TRBJ1-1; D may be TRBD1 (6 bases). V lost 11 bases to trimming and J lost 7 bases, with 14 bases between them. CDR1 MNHEY and CDR2 SVGAGI come from the germline V gene. The CDR3 consists of 11 residues. The DNA of the CDR3 is TGTGCCGCAATACAGGGCAGTGAAGCTTTCTTT. Protein: CAAIQGSEAFF.

The chain uses TRBV6-5 and TRBJ2-7; weak D call: TRBD1 (6 bases). Between the trimmed V and J ends, which lost 6 bases and 8 bases, there was a span of 14 bases. The CDR3 spans 12 residues. In germline, CDR1 is MNHEY, CDR2 SVGAGI. CDR3 in DNA: TGTGCCAGCAGCTCCGACAGGATACAGCAGTACTTC. It translates to CASSSDRIQQYF.

The V call is TRBV30, the J call TRBJ1-1; tentatively, D is TRBD1 (6 bases). The CDR3 totals 12 residues. Germline V gene data show CDR1 as GTSNPN and CDR2 as SVGIG (reference sequence). Deletions cut 4 bases from V and 8 bases from J, with 14 bases between. DNA of the CDR3: TGTGCCTGGAAGGCAGGGGTATCCGAAGCTTTCTTT. This codes for CAWKAGVSEAFF.

This chain connects TRBV7-3 to TRBJ1-6; D gene uncertain. The CDR3 has 13 residues. Trimming shortened V by 2 bases and J by 10 bases, and 9 bases separated the two germline ends. Germline values: CDR1 SGHTA, CDR2 FQGTGA. This CDR3 is CASSLSSGSPLHF. Here the CDR3 DNA reads TGTGCCAGCAGCTTATCTAGTGGATCACCCCTCCACTTT.